This T cell receptor (beta chain) was identified during a study of blood T cell repertoires in COVID-19. Study as a whole: Sources were T cells, B-cell-depleted T cells, or PBMCs; the material itself was cDNA or gDNA.

Here immunoSEQ multiplex PCR was the method, and the copy in TCRdb shows in-frame clones only, minus some. Altogether 250,000 to 350,000 clones are present, less than 85% being singletons, with the ten largest covering roughly 1.6%. Germline V gives CDR1 SGHDT, CDR2 YYEEEE. The CDR3 extends over 16 amino acids. Trimming shortened V by 0 bases and J by 0 bases, and 11 bases separated the two germline ends. Material for sequencing was peripheral blood. The sequence was collected from a human donor with COVID-19, enrolled during active disease. The donor label of this sample is uncertain. The V gene is TRBV5-6, the J gene TRBJ2-3; D is undetermined. CDR3 residues: CASSLVAIRSTDTQYF. Here the CDR3 DNA reads TGTGCCAGCAGCTTGGTGGCCATCCGAAGCACAGATACGCAGTATTTT.